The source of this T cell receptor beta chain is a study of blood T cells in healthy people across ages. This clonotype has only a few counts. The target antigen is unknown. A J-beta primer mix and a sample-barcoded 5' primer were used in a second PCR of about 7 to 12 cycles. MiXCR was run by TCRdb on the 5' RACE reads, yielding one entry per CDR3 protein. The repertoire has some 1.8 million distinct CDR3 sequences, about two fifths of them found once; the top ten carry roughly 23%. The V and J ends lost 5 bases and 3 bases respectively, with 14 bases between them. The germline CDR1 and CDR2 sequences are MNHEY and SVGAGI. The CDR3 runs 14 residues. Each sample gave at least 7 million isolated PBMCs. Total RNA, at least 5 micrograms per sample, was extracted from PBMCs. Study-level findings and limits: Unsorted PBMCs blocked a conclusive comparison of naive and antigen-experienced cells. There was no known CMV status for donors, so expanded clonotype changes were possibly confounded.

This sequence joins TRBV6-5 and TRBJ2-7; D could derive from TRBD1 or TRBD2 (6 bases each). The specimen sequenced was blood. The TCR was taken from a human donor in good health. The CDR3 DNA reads TGTGCCAGCAGTACATTAGAGGGGGGCTACGAGCAGTACTTC. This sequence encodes CASSTLEGGYEQYF.